The rows below give T cell receptor beta chains drawn from one sample of a study of early T cells in non-severe SARS-CoV-2 infection. In TCRdb, the 5' RACE reads were re-called with MiXCR into one record per CDR3 protein. The table has 30,000 to 35,000 distinct CDR3 sequences, about 4.6% seen once. Specimen: whole blood. Receptors were obtained from an adult who was a healthcare worker with PCR-confirmed SARS-CoV-2 infection or an uninfected control (not recorded which). Both conserved end residues are part of each CDR3. The order of the fields is J gene, V gene, D gene, clone size, CDR3 protein, CDR3 DNA. A D gene is named only where the DNA matches it firmly. For some rows the clone size is stated as once, few or many, or as a class when expanded; others skip it.

>TRBJ1-1|TRBV12-3/TRBV12-4|.|.
CASTEGGFGTEAFF
TGTGCCAGCACCGAGGGCGGGTTCGGGACTGAAGCTTTCTTT
>TRBJ2-7|TRBV29-1|.|many
CSGGTEMYEQYF
TGCAGCGGCGGGACAGAAATGTACGAGCAGTACTTC
>TRBJ2-1|TRBV20-1|.|many
CSARRADEQFF
TGCAGTGCTAGGCGGGCGGATGAGCAGTTCTTC
>TRBJ2-1|TRBV24-1|.|.
CATSETGSSYNEQFF
TGTGCCACCAGTGAAACAGGGAGCTCCTACAATGAGCAGTTCTTC
>TRBJ2-2|TRBV6-5|TRBD2|few
CASSLGTTNTGELFF
TGTGCCAGCAGTTTAGGGACTACGAACACCGGGGAGCTGTTTTTT
>TRBJ1-6|TRBV18|.|many
CASSIRAPWNSPLHF
TGTGCCAGCTCAATACGTGCTCCATGGAATTCACCCCTCCACTTT
>TRBJ2-1|TRBV28|TRBD2|.
CASSSGRGGSYNEQFF
TGTGCCAGCAGTTCTGGGCGGGGGGGCTCCTACAATGAGCAGTTCTTC
>TRBJ1-1|TRBV9|.|many
CASSVHLVGSEAFF
TGTGCCAGCAGCGTCCATCTTGTGGGTTCTGAAGCTTTCTTT
>TRBJ2-7|TRBV7-8|.|many
CATKRGESFYEQYF
TGTGCCACAAAAAGGGGGGAGAGTTTTTACGAGCAGTACTTC
>TRBJ1-3|TRBV5-1|.|few
CASSLGDNSGNTIYF
TGCGCCAGCAGCTTGGGGGACAACTCTGGAAACACCATATATTTT
>TRBJ2-7|TRBV4-1|.|many
CASSQEPARGYEQYF
TGCGCCAGCAGCCAAGAACCGGCCAGGGGCTACGAGCAGTACTTC
>TRBJ1-4|TRBV2|.|many
CASSALERTGEKLFF
TGTGCCAGCAGTGCTTTGGAGCGGACGGGTGAAAAACTGTTTTTT
>TRBJ2-7|TRBV20-1|TRBD1|.
CSARGSGTGGNYEQYF
TGCAGTGCTAGAGGTTCGGGGACAGGGGGCAACTACGAGCAGTACTTC
>TRBJ2-7|TRBV10-1|.|many
CASSESNVAAREQYF
TGCGCCAGCAGTGAGTCGAATGTGGCGGCGAGGGAGCAGTACTTC
>TRBJ1-1|TRBV3-1|.|few
CASSHMAEAFF
TGTGCCAGCAGCCACATGGCTGAAGCTTTCTTT
>TRBJ2-1|TRBV4-1|TRBD2|many
CASSQLGLADYNEQFF
TGCGCCAGCAGCCAACTTGGACTAGCGGATTACAATGAGCAGTTCTTC
>TRBJ2-1|TRBV14|.|many
CASSQNEGSSLF
TGTGCCAGCAGTCAAAACGAGGGTTCTAGTCTCTTC
>TRBJ2-7|TRBV5-1|.|many
CASSLNGNYEQYF
TGCGCCAGCAGCTTGAACGGAAATTACGAGCAGTACTTC
>TRBJ1-6|TRBV5-1|TRBD1|many
CASSRYTDRGTTSSYNSPLHF
TGCGCCAGCAGCAGATATACGGACAGGGGGACGACGAGCTCCTATAATTCACCCCTCCACTTT
>TRBJ2-1|TRBV20-1|TRBD2|.
CSASSERGAYNEQFF
TGCAGTGCCAGCTCCGAGCGGGGGGCCTACAATGAGCAGTTCTTC
>TRBJ2-5|TRBV4-2|.|many
CASSQDVGGGNQETQYF
TGTGCCAGCAGCCAAGATGTAGGGGGAGGGAACCAAGAGACCCAGTACTTC
>TRBJ2-7|TRBV4-2|.|many
CASSPDSAGSEQYF
TGTGCCAGCAGCCCGGACAGCGCTGGGTCCGAGCAGTACTTC
>TRBJ2-2|TRBV7-9|TRBD2|.
CASSGERGGNTGELFF
TGTGCCAGCAGCGGCGAGCGGGGGGGGAACACCGGGGAGCTGTTTTTT
>TRBJ2-4|TRBV15|TRBD1|few
CATSRGQGSNIQYF
TGTGCCACCAGCAGGGGACAGGGATCAAACATTCAGTACTTC
>TRBJ2-7|TRBV2|.|.
CASTGPLIYRPPSYEQYF
TGTGCCAGCACTGGACCCTTAATTTACAGGCCCCCTTCCTACGAGCAGTACTTC
>TRBJ1-1|TRBV5-1|TRBD1|.
CASSLDGQGARAFF
TGCGCCAGCAGCTTGGATGGACAGGGGGCACGAGCTTTCTTT
>TRBJ2-7|TRBV6-5|.|many
CASRGGRGEQYF
TGTGCCAGCCGTGGGGGCCGCGGCGAGCAGTACTTC
>TRBJ2-7|TRBV2|.|.
CASSEAQQVLSYEQYF
TGTGCCAGCAGTGAAGCCCAACAGGTCCTCTCCTACGAGCAGTACTTC
>TRBJ2-7|TRBV30|TRBD2|many
CAWRRGGQAAEQYF
TGTGCCTGGAGACGGGGGGGTCAGGCGGCCGAGCAGTACTTC
>TRBJ2-1|TRBV7-6|TRBD2|few
CASSYRTSGGEYYNEQFF
TGTGCCAGCAGCTACAGGACTAGCGGGGGAGAATACTACAATGAGCAGTTCTTC
>TRBJ1-5|TRBV3-1|.|many
CASSQELNQPQHF
TGTGCCAGCAGCCAAGAGCTCAATCAGCCCCAGCATTTT
>TRBJ2-3|TRBV10-3|.|few
CANSIAEGTDTQYF
TGTGCCAACTCGATAGCGGAGGGCACAGATACGCAGTATTTT
>TRBJ2-1|TRBV10-1|TRBD2|.
CASSRGSSYNEQFF
TGCGCCAGCAGTCGCGGGAGCTCCTACAATGAGCAGTTCTTC
>TRBJ1-5|TRBV20-1|.|many
CSARVMPGTVINQPQHF
TGCAGTGCTAGAGTTATGCCGGGCACGGTTATCAATCAGCCCCAGCATTTT
>TRBJ2-5|TRBV7-9|.|many
CASSLSRETQYF
TGTGCCAGCAGCTTATCGAGGGAGACCCAGTACTTC
>TRBJ2-1|TRBV2|TRBD2|many
CASTSGTSGSHEQFF
TGTGCCAGCACCTCAGGGACTAGCGGGAGTCATGAGCAGTTCTTC